These T cell receptor beta chains were read from a single sample in a study of cytomegalovirus exposure and HLA in healthy donors. Some clones are missing from TCRdb's copy, which holds only in-frame ones; the method was immunoSEQ multiplex PCR. This sample yields around 140,000 clones, of which approximately 84% are seen a single time; approximately 9.7% belongs to the top ten. Sequenced: PBMCs. The receptors were sampled from an older woman in good health and CMV-seropositive. Both conserved end residues are part of each CDR3. D genes are given only for firm matches.

>TRBJ2-7|TRBD2|TRBV28
CASSPRLAGGSFAHEQYF
TGTGCCAGCAGTCCCCGGCTAGCGGGAGGGTCATTTGCCCACGAGCAGTACTTC
>TRBJ2-5|NA|TRBV11-3
CASAEEDGLQTQYF
TGTGCCAGCGCGGAAGAGGATGGGTTACAGACCCAGTACTTC
>TRBJ2-1|TRBD2|TRBV29-1
CSVGTLASGRYNEQFF
TGCAGCGTTGGAACTTTAGCTAGCGGGAGGTACAATGAGCAGTTCTTC
>TRBJ2-7|TRBD2|TRBV11-2
CASSYLAGNEQYF
TGTGCCAGCAGCTACCTAGCGGGAAATGAGCAGTACTTC
>TRBJ1-1|NA|TRBV11-2
CASSPGPGQGAGGNTEAFF
TGTGCCAGCAGCCCAGGCCCCGGGCAGGGCGCGGGGGGGAACACTGAAGCTTTCTTT
>TRBJ2-3|NA|TRBV28
CASSLTRATQYF
TGTGCCAGCAGTTTAACTAGAGCTACGCAGTATTTT
>TRBJ2-1|NA|TRBV7-9
CASSSLGGSYNEQFF
TGTGCCAGCAGCTCCCTGGGGGGCTCCTACAATGAGCAGTTCTTC
>TRBJ2-7|NA|TRBV5-1
CASSPNPGSGYEQYF
TGCGCCAGCAGCCCTAACCCGGGGTCCGGCTACGAGCAGTACTTC
>TRBJ1-1|TRBD1|TRBV7-6
CASSLGITGVGTEAFF
TGTGCCAGCAGCTTAGGGATTACAGGGGTTGGTACTGAAGCTTTCTTT
>TRBJ1-1|NA|TRBV10-3
CAAFGGEGAEAFF
TGTGCCGCCTTTGGAGGTGAGGGGGCTGAAGCTTTCTTT
>TRBJ2-1|NA|TRBV7-2
CASSFAGSVSGEQFF
TGTGCCAGCAGCTTCGCCGGGTCAGTGTCGGGTGAGCAGTTCTTC
>TRBJ2-7|TRBD1|TRBV27
CASSPGQGAYEQYF
TGTGCCAGCAGCCCGGGACAGGGGGCCTACGAGCAGTACTTC
>TRBJ2-5|TRBD1|TRBV2
CASKGDRGKLETQYF
TGTGCCAGCAAGGGGGACAGGGGCAAGCTGGAGACCCAGTACTTC
>TRBJ2-5|NA|TRBV10-3
CAISGTASGWGQETQYF
TGTGCCATCAGTGGGACAGCTAGTGGCTGGGGCCAAGAGACCCAGTACTTC
>TRBJ1-6|NA|TRBV19
CASSMVDSDSSPLHF
TGTGCCAGTAGTATGGTGGACAGTGATTCCTCACCCCTCCACTTT